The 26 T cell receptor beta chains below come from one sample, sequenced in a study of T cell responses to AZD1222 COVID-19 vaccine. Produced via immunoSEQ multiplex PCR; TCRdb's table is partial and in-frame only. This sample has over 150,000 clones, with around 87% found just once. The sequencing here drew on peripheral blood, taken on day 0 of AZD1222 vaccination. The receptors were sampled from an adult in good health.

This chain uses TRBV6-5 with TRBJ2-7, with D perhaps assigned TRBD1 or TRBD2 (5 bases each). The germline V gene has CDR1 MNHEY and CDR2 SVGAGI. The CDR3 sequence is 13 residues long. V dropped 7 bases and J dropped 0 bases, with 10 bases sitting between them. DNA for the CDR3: TGTGCCAGCATTGGGGGAAGCTCCTACGAGCAGTACGTC. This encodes CASIGGSSYEQYV.

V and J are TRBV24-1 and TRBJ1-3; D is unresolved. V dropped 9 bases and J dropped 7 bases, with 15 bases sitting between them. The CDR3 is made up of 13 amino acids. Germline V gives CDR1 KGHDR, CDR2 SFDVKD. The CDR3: CATGVTAYNTIYF. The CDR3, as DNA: TGTGCCACCGGGGTCACGGCGTATAACACCATATATTTT.

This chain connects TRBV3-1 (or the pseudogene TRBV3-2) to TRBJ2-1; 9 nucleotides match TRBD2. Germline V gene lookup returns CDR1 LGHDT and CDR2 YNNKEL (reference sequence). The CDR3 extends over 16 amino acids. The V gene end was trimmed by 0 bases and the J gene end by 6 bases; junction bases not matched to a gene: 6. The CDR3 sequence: CASSQDLLAGTNEQFF. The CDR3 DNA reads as TGTGCCAGCAGCCAAGATCTGCTAGCGGGGACCAATGAGCAGTTCTTC.

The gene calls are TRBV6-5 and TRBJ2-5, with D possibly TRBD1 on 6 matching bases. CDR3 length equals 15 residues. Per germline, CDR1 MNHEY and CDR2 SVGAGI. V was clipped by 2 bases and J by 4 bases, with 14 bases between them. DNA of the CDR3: TGTGCCAGCAGTTACGGTGGGGGCCGGGGAGAGACCCAGTACTTC. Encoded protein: CASSYGGGRGETQYF.

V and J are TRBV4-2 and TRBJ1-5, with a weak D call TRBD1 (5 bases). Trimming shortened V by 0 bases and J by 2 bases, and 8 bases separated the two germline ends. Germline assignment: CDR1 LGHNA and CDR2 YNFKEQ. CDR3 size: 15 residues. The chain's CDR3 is CASSQEVTGNQPQHF. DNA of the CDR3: TGTGCCAGCAGCCAAGAAGTGACAGGCAATCAGCCCCAGCATTTT.

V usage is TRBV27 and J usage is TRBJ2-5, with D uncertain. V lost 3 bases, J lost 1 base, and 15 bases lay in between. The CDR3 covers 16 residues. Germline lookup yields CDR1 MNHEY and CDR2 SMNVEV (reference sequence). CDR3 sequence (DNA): TGTGCCAGCAGTTTCAACCCCTGGCGGAGCCAAGAGACCCAGTACTTC. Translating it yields CASSFNPWRSQETQYF.

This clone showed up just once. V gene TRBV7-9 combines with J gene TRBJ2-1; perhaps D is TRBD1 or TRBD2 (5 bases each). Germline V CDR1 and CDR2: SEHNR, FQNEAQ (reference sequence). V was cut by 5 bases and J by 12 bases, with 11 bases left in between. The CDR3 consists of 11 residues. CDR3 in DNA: TGTGCCAGCAGCGTCGGGGACGGGCAGTTCTTC. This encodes CASSVGDGQFF.

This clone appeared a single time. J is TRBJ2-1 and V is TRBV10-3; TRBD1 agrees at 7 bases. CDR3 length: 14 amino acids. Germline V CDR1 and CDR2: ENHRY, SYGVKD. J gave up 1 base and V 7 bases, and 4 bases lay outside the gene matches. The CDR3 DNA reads TGTGCCATCACTGGACAGGAATCCTACAATGAGCAGTTCTTC. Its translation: CAITGQESYNEQFF.

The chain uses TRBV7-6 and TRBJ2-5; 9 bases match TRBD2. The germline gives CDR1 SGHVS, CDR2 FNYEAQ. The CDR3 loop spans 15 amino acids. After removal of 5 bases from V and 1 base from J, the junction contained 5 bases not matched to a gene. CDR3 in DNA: TGTGCCAGCAGCACAAATAGCGGGGGCCAAGAGACCCAGTACTTC. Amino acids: CASSTNSGGQETQYF.

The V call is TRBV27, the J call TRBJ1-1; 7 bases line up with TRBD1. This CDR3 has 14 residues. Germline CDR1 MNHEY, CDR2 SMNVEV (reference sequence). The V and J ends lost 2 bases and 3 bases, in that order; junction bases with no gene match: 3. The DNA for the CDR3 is TGTGCCAGCAGTTTAACAGGGGCACACACTGAAGCTTTCTTT. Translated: CASSLTGAHTEAFF.

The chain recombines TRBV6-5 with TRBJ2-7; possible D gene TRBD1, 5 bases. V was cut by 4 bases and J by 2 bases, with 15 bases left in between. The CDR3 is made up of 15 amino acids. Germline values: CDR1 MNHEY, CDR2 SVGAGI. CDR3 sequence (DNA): TGTGCCAGCAGTTCCGACAGAATACCTCCCTACGAGCAGTACTTC. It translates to CASSSDRIPPYEQYF.

The CDR3 is CASSIRANSGELFF. CDR3 DNA sequence: TGTGCCAGTAGTATTCGGGCCAATTCCGGGGAGCTGTTTTTT. The genes are TRBV19 and TRBJ2-2; D not certain. Germline-derived CDR1 and CDR2 are LNHDA and SQIVND (reference sequence). This CDR3 has 14 residues. The V end lost 3 bases, the J end lost 6 bases, and 11 bases lay between the germline ends.

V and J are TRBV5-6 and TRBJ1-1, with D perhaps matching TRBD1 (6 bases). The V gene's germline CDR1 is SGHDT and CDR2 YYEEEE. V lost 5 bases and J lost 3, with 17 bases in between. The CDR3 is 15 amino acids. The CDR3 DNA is TGTGCCAGCAGGGCCACCGGGACATGGGACACTGAAGCTTTCTTT. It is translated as CASRATGTWDTEAFF.

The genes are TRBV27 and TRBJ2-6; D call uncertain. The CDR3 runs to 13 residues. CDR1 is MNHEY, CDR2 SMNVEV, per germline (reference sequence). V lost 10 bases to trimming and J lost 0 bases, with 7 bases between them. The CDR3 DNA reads TGTGCCACCCGACCCTCTGGGGCCAACGTCCTGACTTTC. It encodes CATRPSGANVLTF. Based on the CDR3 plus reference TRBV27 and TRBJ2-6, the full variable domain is EAQVTQNPRYLITVTGKKLTVTCSQNMNHEYMSWYRQDPGLGLRQIYYSMNVEVTDKGDVPEGYKVSRKEKRNFPLILESPSPNQTSLYFCATRPSGANVLTFGAGSRLTVL.

CDR3 sequence: CASSAPAGGGSYNEQFF. CDR3 bases: TGTGCCAGCAGTGCCCCTGCGGGGGGAGGGTCCTACAATGAGCAGTTCTTC. The chain couples TRBV25-1 to TRBJ2-1; 8 bases agree with TRBD2. The CDR3 length is 17 residues. V trimming: 4 bases; J trimming: 1 base; junction bases outside the gene matches: 9. Germline CDR1 reads MGHDK; CDR2 reads SYGVNS.

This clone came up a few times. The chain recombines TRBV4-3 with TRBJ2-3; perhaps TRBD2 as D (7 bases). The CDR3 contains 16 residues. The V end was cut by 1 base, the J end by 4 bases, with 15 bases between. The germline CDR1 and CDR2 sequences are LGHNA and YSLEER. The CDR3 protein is CASSQAWGGASDTQYF. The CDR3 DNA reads TGCGCCAGCAGCCAAGCATGGGGGGGGGCATCAGATACGCAGTATTTT.

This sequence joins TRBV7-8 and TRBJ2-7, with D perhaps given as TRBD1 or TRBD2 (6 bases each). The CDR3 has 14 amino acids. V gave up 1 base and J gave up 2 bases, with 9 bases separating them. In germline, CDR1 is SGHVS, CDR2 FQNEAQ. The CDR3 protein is CASSLGGATYEQYV. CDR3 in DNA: TGTGCCAGCAGCTTAGGGGGGGCTACCTACGAGCAGTACGTC.

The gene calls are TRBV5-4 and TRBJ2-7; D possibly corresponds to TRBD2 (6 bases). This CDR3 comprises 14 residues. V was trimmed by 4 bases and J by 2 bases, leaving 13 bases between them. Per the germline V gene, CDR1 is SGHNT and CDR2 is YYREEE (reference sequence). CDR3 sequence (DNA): TGTGCCAGCAGCCCGGGGGTAGGTACCTACGAGCAGTACTTC. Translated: CASSPGVGTYEQYF. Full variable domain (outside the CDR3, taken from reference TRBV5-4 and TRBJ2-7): ETGVTQSPTHLIKTRGQQVTLRCSSQSGHNTVSWYQQALGQGPQFIFQYYREEENGRGNFPPRFSGLQFPNYSSELNVNALELDDSALYLCASSPGVGTYEQYFGPGTRLTVT.

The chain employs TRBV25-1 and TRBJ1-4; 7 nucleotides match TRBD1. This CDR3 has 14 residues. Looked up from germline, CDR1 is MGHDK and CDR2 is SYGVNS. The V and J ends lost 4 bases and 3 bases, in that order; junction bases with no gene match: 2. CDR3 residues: CASSGQGANEKLFF. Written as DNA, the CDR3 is TGTGCCAGCAGTGGCCAGGGGGCTAATGAAAAACTGTTTTTT.

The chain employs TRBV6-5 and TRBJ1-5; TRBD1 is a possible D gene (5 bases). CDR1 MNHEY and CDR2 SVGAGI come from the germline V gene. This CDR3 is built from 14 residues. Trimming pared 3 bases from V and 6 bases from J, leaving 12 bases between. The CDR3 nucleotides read TGTGCCAGCAGTTATACTGGGACGGGTCAGCCCCAGCATTTT. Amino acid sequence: CASSYTGTGQPQHF.

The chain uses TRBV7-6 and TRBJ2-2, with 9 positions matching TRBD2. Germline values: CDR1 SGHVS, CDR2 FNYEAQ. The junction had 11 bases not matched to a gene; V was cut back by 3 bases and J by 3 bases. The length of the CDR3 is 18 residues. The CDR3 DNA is TGTGCCAGCAGCTTCCCAAAAGCCTTAGCGGGGGACACCGGGGAGCTGTTTTTT. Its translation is CASSFPKALAGDTGELFF.

The chain's CDR3 is CAIRQGNTEAFF. CDR3 coding DNA: TGTGCCATCAGACAAGGAAACACTGAAGCTTTCTTT. The chain is built from TRBV10-3 and TRBJ1-1, with D unresolved. CDR1 ENHRY and CDR2 SYGVKD come from the germline V gene. V was pared by 6 bases and J by 2 bases, with 7 bases between. The CDR3 contains 12 residues.

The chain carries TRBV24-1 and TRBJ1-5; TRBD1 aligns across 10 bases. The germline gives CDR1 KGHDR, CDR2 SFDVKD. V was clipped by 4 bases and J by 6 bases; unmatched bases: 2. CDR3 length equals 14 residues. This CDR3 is CATSDWDRGQPQHF. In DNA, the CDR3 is TGTGCCACCAGTGACTGGGACAGGGGTCAGCCCCAGCATTTT.

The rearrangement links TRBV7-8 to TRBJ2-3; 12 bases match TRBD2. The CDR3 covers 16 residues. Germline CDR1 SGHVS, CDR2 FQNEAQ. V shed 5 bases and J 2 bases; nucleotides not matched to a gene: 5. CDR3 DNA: TGTGCCAGCAGCGGGCGGACTAGCGGGGCCACAGATACGCAGTATTTT. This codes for CASSGRTSGATDTQYF.

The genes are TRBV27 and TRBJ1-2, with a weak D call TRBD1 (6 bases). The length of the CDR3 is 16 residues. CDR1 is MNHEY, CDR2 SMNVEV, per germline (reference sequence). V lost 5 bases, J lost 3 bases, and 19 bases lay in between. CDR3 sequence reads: CASSPPLDRPDYGYTF. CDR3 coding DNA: TGTGCCAGCAGTCCCCCTTTAGACAGGCCAGACTATGGCTACACCTTC.

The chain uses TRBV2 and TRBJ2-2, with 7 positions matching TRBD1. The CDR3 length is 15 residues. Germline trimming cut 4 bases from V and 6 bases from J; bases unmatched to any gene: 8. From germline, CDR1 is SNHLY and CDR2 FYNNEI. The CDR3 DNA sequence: TGTGCCAGCAGTGCTTACAGGGGAGTATCCGGGGAGCTGTTTTTT. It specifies CASSAYRGVSGELFF.